The clone carrying this TCR beta chain has ten or more counts. This entry comes from a study of T-cell reconstitution after alpha-beta-depleted transplantation in children. Trimming cost V 5 bases and J 8 bases; bases outside gene matches: 10. The CDR3 is 14 amino acids. This sample's TCRbeta library carried unique molecular identifier barcodes. TCRdb reanalysed the PCR reads using MiXCR and keeps one entry per CDR3 protein. The table records 150,000 to 250,000 distinct CDR3 sequences, about 14% of them present only once. The chain links TRBV12-3 or TRBV12-4 to TRBJ1-2, with 8 bases fitting TRBD1. This receptor was obtained from a human donor who donated a stem cell graft to a child with acute lymphoblastic leukemia. Sequencing used PBMCs from the stem cell graft donor, obtained from the stem cell graft. The CDR3 here is CASSIGQGIQGYTF. The CDR3 region has the DNA TGTGCCAGCAGTATTGGACAGGGTATTCAGGGCTACACCTTC.